These T cell receptor beta chains were read from a single sample in a study of T cell responses to AZD1222 COVID-19 vaccine. Clones were sequenced by immunoSEQ multiplex PCR, and TCRdb holds only the in-frame ones, with some missing. The sample holds about 130,000 clones, about nine tenths seen once. The sequencing here drew on peripheral blood, taken on day 0 of AZD1222 vaccination. These receptor sequences come from an adult in good health. Both conserved end residues are part of each CDR3. Each record gives: D gene, V gene, J gene, CDR3 length, clone size, CDR3 DNA, CDR3 protein. A D gene is named only where the DNA matches it firmly. Expanded clones are given a class, and other clones once, few, many or no size at all.

d_call: -; v_call: TRBV27; j_call: TRBJ1-6; cdr3_length: 18; clone_size: -; cdr3_nt: TGTGCCAGCAGTCTCACCCCTGCTTTGCGGGCGCGAGATTCACCCCTCCACTTT; cdr3_aa: CASSLTPALRARDSPLHF
d_call: -; v_call: TRBV10-3; j_call: TRBJ1-1; cdr3_length: 17; clone_size: once; cdr3_nt: TGTGCCATCAGTGAGTCAAGGGGGTCCCTCATGAACACTGAAGCTTTCTTT; cdr3_aa: CAISESRGSLMNTEAFF
d_call: TRBD2; v_call: TRBV7-8; j_call: TRBJ2-2; cdr3_length: 15; clone_size: -; cdr3_nt: TGTGCCAGCAGCTTTGGTAGCGGGGGATCGGGGGAGCTGTTTTTT; cdr3_aa: CASSFGSGGSGELFF
d_call: -; v_call: TRBV7-2; j_call: TRBJ1-3; cdr3_length: 17; clone_size: once; cdr3_nt: TGTGCCAGCAGCTTGGTGCCAGGAAGGATGTCTGGAAACACCATATATTTT; cdr3_aa: CASSLVPGRMSGNTIYF
d_call: -; v_call: TRBV9; j_call: TRBJ1-3; cdr3_length: 14; clone_size: -; cdr3_nt: TGTGCCAGCAGCGCGGACAGCTCTGGAAACACCATATATTTT; cdr3_aa: CASSADSSGNTIYF
d_call: -; v_call: TRBV12-5; j_call: TRBJ2-2; cdr3_length: 13; clone_size: once; cdr3_nt: TGTGCTAGTGGTTTATGGGGTCCCGGGGAGCTGTTTTTT; cdr3_aa: CASGLWGPGELFF
d_call: -; v_call: TRBV4-2; j_call: TRBJ1-1; cdr3_length: 13; clone_size: once; cdr3_nt: TGTGCCAGCAGCCAAGATAAAGCCCCAGAAGCTTTCTTT; cdr3_aa: CASSQDKAPEAFF
d_call: -; v_call: TRBV7-9; j_call: TRBJ1-5; cdr3_length: 14; clone_size: -; cdr3_nt: TGTGCCAGCAGCGCCGACAGGCGCGATCAGCCCCAGCATTTT; cdr3_aa: CASSADRRDQPQHF
d_call: TRBD1; v_call: TRBV3-1/TRBV3-2; j_call: TRBJ1-3; cdr3_length: 16; clone_size: -; cdr3_nt: TGTGCCAGCAGCCGGGACGTGGCCAGGGGGTCGAACACCATATATTTT; cdr3_aa: CASSRDVARGSNTIYF
d_call: -; v_call: TRBV5-4; j_call: TRBJ2-7; cdr3_length: 17; clone_size: few; cdr3_nt: TGTGCCAGCAGCTCGTACAAGGGGGACCGAAGCTCCTACGAGCAGTACTTC; cdr3_aa: CASSSYKGDRSSYEQYF
d_call: -; v_call: TRBV19; j_call: TRBJ1-1; cdr3_length: 14; clone_size: -; cdr3_nt: TGTGCCAGTAGTATGCAGGGGTTAAACACTGAAGCTTTCTTT; cdr3_aa: CASSMQGLNTEAFF
d_call: -; v_call: TRBV11-3; j_call: TRBJ1-3; cdr3_length: 16; clone_size: -; cdr3_nt: TGTGCCAGCAGCGAAGAGCGGGGGAAAGGTGGAAACACCATATATTTT; cdr3_aa: CASSEERGKGGNTIYF
d_call: -; v_call: TRBV20-1; j_call: TRBJ1-2; cdr3_length: 13; clone_size: -; cdr3_nt: TGCAGTGCTAGTTCGGGGCCTAACTATGGCTACACCTTC; cdr3_aa: CSASSGPNYGYTF
d_call: -; v_call: TRBV25-1; j_call: TRBJ1-2; cdr3_length: 15; clone_size: -; cdr3_nt: TGTGCCAGCAGTTCTACAGGAAGGTTTGGCTATGGCTACACCTTC; cdr3_aa: CASSSTGRFGYGYTF
d_call: TRBD2; v_call: TRBV9; j_call: TRBJ2-3; cdr3_length: 16; clone_size: -; cdr3_nt: TGTGCCAGCAGCGTAGAAGCGGGGGGGTTCACAGATACGCAGTATTTT; cdr3_aa: CASSVEAGGFTDTQYF
d_call: TRBD1; v_call: TRBV9; j_call: TRBJ1-5; cdr3_length: 16; clone_size: -; cdr3_nt: TGTGCCAGCAGCGTGGGGACAGGGGGAGGCAATCAGCCCCAGCATTTT; cdr3_aa: CASSVGTGGGNQPQHF
d_call: -; v_call: TRBV5-1; j_call: TRBJ2-7; cdr3_length: 14; clone_size: -; cdr3_nt: TGCGCCAGCAGCTTTGAGGACATCACCTACGAGCAGTACTTC; cdr3_aa: CASSFEDITYEQYF
d_call: -; v_call: TRBV5-6; j_call: TRBJ1-2; cdr3_length: 12; clone_size: -; cdr3_nt: TGTGCCAGCAGCTTTGACGTTTATGGCTACACCTTC; cdr3_aa: CASSFDVYGYTF
d_call: -; v_call: TRBV5-3; j_call: TRBJ1-1; cdr3_length: 14; clone_size: -; cdr3_nt: TGTGCCAGAAGCTTGAGTCCAGAGAACACTGAAGCTTTCTTT; cdr3_aa: CARSLSPENTEAFF
d_call: -; v_call: TRBV5-6; j_call: TRBJ1-4; cdr3_length: 16; clone_size: -; cdr3_nt: TGTGCCAGCAGCTTGGCGGGCCTGGCCCTTAATGAAAAACTGTTTTTT; cdr3_aa: CASSLAGLALNEKLFF
d_call: -; v_call: TRBV11-3; j_call: TRBJ1-3; cdr3_length: 17; clone_size: -; cdr3_nt: TGTGCCAGCAGCCTTCTGGATGGCCCTCACTCTGGAAACACCATATATTTT; cdr3_aa: CASSLLDGPHSGNTIYF
d_call: TRBD1; v_call: TRBV27; j_call: TRBJ2-2; cdr3_length: 16; clone_size: -; cdr3_nt: TGTGCCAGCAGTTTGAGGACAGGGGTCAACACCGGGGAGCTGTTTTTT; cdr3_aa: CASSLRTGVNTGELFF
d_call: -; v_call: TRBV27; j_call: TRBJ2-7; cdr3_length: 16; clone_size: -; cdr3_nt: TGTGCCAGCAGTTCATATCTTGTACGACCACTTTACGAGCAGTACTTC; cdr3_aa: CASSSYLVRPLYEQYF
d_call: TRBD1; v_call: TRBV3-1/TRBV3-2; j_call: TRBJ1-2; cdr3_length: 15; clone_size: -; cdr3_nt: TGTGCCAGCAGCCGAGCGGGACAGGGGACTTATGGCTACACCTTC; cdr3_aa: CASSRAGQGTYGYTF
d_call: TRBD1; v_call: TRBV27; j_call: TRBJ1-1; cdr3_length: 14; clone_size: -; cdr3_nt: TGTGCCAGCAGTTTAGCAGGGGGCATCACTGAAGCTTTCTTT; cdr3_aa: CASSLAGGITEAFF
d_call: -; v_call: TRBV10-3; j_call: TRBJ2-2; cdr3_length: 15; clone_size: -; cdr3_nt: TGTGCCACTTCCCGGGACATCGGGGGCACCGGGGAGCTGTTTTTT; cdr3_aa: CATSRDIGGTGELFF
d_call: -; v_call: TRBV7-9; j_call: TRBJ2-7; cdr3_length: 14; clone_size: -; cdr3_nt: TGTGCCAGCAGCAAAGAAGGTCGTTCCTACGAGCAGTACTTC; cdr3_aa: CASSKEGRSYEQYF
d_call: -; v_call: TRBV28; j_call: TRBJ2-7; cdr3_length: 14; clone_size: -; cdr3_nt: TGTGCCAGCAGTTTAGAGGGGGGCCTCGGCGAGCAGTACTTC; cdr3_aa: CASSLEGGLGEQYF
d_call: -; v_call: TRBV25-1; j_call: TRBJ2-7; cdr3_length: 14; clone_size: -; cdr3_nt: TGTGCCAGCAGTGAATTAATAGGGAGGTACGAGCAGTACTTC; cdr3_aa: CASSELIGRYEQYF
d_call: -; v_call: TRBV7-2; j_call: TRBJ1-4; cdr3_length: 14; clone_size: -; cdr3_nt: TGTGCCAGCACCTCCATTGCAACTAATGAAAAACTGTTTTTT; cdr3_aa: CASTSIATNEKLFF
d_call: -; v_call: TRBV5-1; j_call: TRBJ1-5; cdr3_length: 14; clone_size: -; cdr3_nt: TGCGCCAGCAGAATGGACCCCGGACTCCAGCCCCAGCATTTT; cdr3_aa: CASRMDPGLQPQHF
d_call: -; v_call: TRBV2; j_call: TRBJ2-7; cdr3_length: 15; clone_size: -; cdr3_nt: TGTGCCAGCAGTGCGGACGGAAGCAGCTCCTACGAGCAGTACTTC; cdr3_aa: CASSADGSSSYEQYF
d_call: -; v_call: TRBV5-1; j_call: TRBJ2-3; cdr3_length: 14; clone_size: -; cdr3_nt: TGCGCCAGCAGCTTCGGGACGAACACAGATACGCAGTATTTT; cdr3_aa: CASSFGTNTDTQYF
d_call: -; v_call: TRBV9; j_call: TRBJ2-1; cdr3_length: 15; clone_size: -; cdr3_nt: TGTGCCAGCAGCGTAGATGGCGGCACCTACAATGAGCAGTTCTTC; cdr3_aa: CASSVDGGTYNEQFF
d_call: -; v_call: TRBV28; j_call: TRBJ1-3; cdr3_length: 14; clone_size: -; cdr3_nt: TGTGCCAGCGTGGGAGGTGCCTCTGGAAACACCATATATTTT; cdr3_aa: CASVGGASGNTIYF
d_call: -; v_call: TRBV27; j_call: TRBJ2-1; cdr3_length: 14; clone_size: -; cdr3_nt: TGTGCCAGCAGATCGGGTTTCTCCTACAATGAGCAGTTCTTC; cdr3_aa: CASRSGFSYNEQFF
d_call: TRBD1; v_call: TRBV14; j_call: TRBJ2-7; cdr3_length: 15; clone_size: once; cdr3_nt: TGTGCCAGCAGCCAGACACAGGGGGCGGCCTACGAGCAGTACTTC; cdr3_aa: CASSQTQGAAYEQYF
d_call: -; v_call: TRBV12-3/TRBV12-4; j_call: TRBJ2-7; cdr3_length: 13; clone_size: -; cdr3_nt: TGTGCCAGCAGTTTTGGTGGGGCCTACGAGCAGTACTTC; cdr3_aa: CASSFGGAYEQYF
d_call: TRBD2; v_call: TRBV2; j_call: TRBJ2-2; cdr3_length: 15; clone_size: -; cdr3_nt: TGTGCCAGCAGGGAAGCGGGGGGTGACACCGGGGAGCTGTTTTTT; cdr3_aa: CASREAGGDTGELFF
d_call: -; v_call: TRBV2; j_call: TRBJ1-5; cdr3_length: 15; clone_size: once; cdr3_nt: TGTGCCAGCAGTGATGAGGGGATGAGCAATCAGCCCCAGCATTTT; cdr3_aa: CASSDEGMSNQPQHF
d_call: -; v_call: TRBV5-1; j_call: TRBJ1-4; cdr3_length: 15; clone_size: -; cdr3_nt: TGCGCCAGCAGCTTAGACGGACTGCTTAATGAAAAACTGTTTTTT; cdr3_aa: CASSLDGLLNEKLFF
d_call: -; v_call: TRBV7-2; j_call: TRBJ1-3; cdr3_length: 16; clone_size: -; cdr3_nt: TGTGCCAGCAGCTTAATCGAAGGCCGCTCTGGAAACACCATATATTTT; cdr3_aa: CASSLIEGRSGNTIYF
d_call: TRBD1; v_call: TRBV28; j_call: TRBJ2-7; cdr3_length: 15; clone_size: -; cdr3_nt: TGTGCCAGCAGTTTACCTGGGACAGGTTCTTATGAGCAGTACTTC; cdr3_aa: CASSLPGTGSYEQYF
d_call: -; v_call: TRBV30; j_call: TRBJ2-7; cdr3_length: 13; clone_size: -; cdr3_nt: TGTGCCTGGAGTAGCGGTCCTGGAAGGGAGCAGTACTTC; cdr3_aa: CAWSSGPGREQYF
d_call: -; v_call: TRBV7-2; j_call: TRBJ1-5; cdr3_length: 15; clone_size: -; cdr3_nt: TGTGCCAGCAGCTTAGCCACAAGTAGCAATCAGCCCCAGCATTTT; cdr3_aa: CASSLATSSNQPQHF
d_call: -; v_call: TRBV24-1; j_call: TRBJ1-5; cdr3_length: 13; clone_size: -; cdr3_nt: TGTGCCACCAGTGATTGGCTCGGCCAGCCCCAGCATTTT; cdr3_aa: CATSDWLGQPQHF
d_call: -; v_call: TRBV28; j_call: TRBJ2-7; cdr3_length: 15; clone_size: -; cdr3_nt: TGTGCCAGCAGTTTAAAGGGGATAACCTCCTACGAGCAGTACTTC; cdr3_aa: CASSLKGITSYEQYF
d_call: -; v_call: TRBV5-1; j_call: TRBJ1-3; cdr3_length: 16; clone_size: -; cdr3_nt: TGCGCCAGCAGCCCCCGAAAAGTGAGCTCTGGAAACACCATATATTTT; cdr3_aa: CASSPRKVSSGNTIYF